The next 6 T cell receptor beta chains were all read from a single sample in a study of blood T cell repertoires in COVID-19. The assay was immunoSEQ multiplex PCR, and TCRdb's table has in-frame clones only and misses some. The table lists some 250,000 clones, approximately 83% of them singletons. Material: peripheral blood. The receptors stem from a woman in her 30s who had recovered from COVID-19.

This chain joins TRBV4-2 and TRBJ2-7; TRBD2 agrees at 12 bases. Germline V lookup: CDR1 LGHNA, CDR2 YNFKEQ. V shed 0 bases, J shed 3 bases, and the junction held 12 bases outside the gene matches. The CDR3 spans 19 residues. The CDR3 here is CASSQDPLTSGGNFYEQYF. CDR3 bases: TGTGCCAGCAGCCAAGATCCCCTTACTAGCGGGGGGAATTTCTACGAGCAGTACTTC.

The genes are TRBV27 and TRBJ2-7; tentative D call: TRBD2 (7 bases). Per germline, CDR1 MNHEY and CDR2 SMNVEV (reference sequence). The length of the CDR3 is 16 residues. Trimming pared 8 bases from V and 0 bases from J, leaving 20 bases between. DNA for the CDR3: TGTGCCAGCTCCTCAATGGGGAGGGGGATCTCCTACGAGCAGTACTTC. This sequence encodes CASSSMGRGISYEQYF.

The chain has TRBV7-9 and TRBJ2-3, with a weak D call TRBD2 (5 bases). The CDR3 loop spans 14 amino acids. Germline CDR1 and CDR2: SEHNR and FQNEAQ (reference sequence). V was cut by 1 base and J by 1 base, with 6 bases left in between. Written as DNA, the CDR3 is TGTGCCAGCAGCTTAGTCGGGGGCACAGATACGCAGTATTTT. It codes for CASSLVGGTDTQYF.

This clone has more than one count but fewer than ten. The chain is built from TRBV2 and TRBJ1-1; D unclear. The germline gives CDR1 SNHLY, CDR2 FYNNEI. The CDR3 runs to 13 residues. The germline V and J ends were trimmed by 3 bases and 8 bases, with 13 bases remaining between them. The CDR3 nucleotides are TGTGCCAGCAGTGATTCGGCAGGATGGGAAGCTTTCTTT. Encoded protein: CASSDSAGWEAFF. Drawing the rest from reference TRBV2 and TRBJ1-1, the complete variable domain is EPEVTQTPSHQVTQMGQEVILRCVPISNHLYFYWYRQILGQKVEFLVSFYNNEISEKSEIFDDQFSVERPDGSNFTLKIRSTKLEDSAMYFCASSDSAGWEAFFGQGTRLTVV.

The gene calls are TRBV5-1 and TRBJ2-3, with D perhaps TRBD2 (5 bases). Germline CDR1 and CDR2: SGHRS and YFSETQ. The CDR3 spans 16 residues. Trimming cost V 6 bases and J 0 bases, with 17 bases left between them. CDR3 residues: CASKLVSTDSTDTQYF. CDR3 nucleotide sequence: TGCGCCAGCAAACTAGTCTCAACCGACAGCACAGATACGCAGTATTTT.

V gene TRBV7-9 combines with J gene TRBJ1-1; TRBD1 is a possible D gene (6 bases). Germline-derived CDR1 and CDR2 are SEHNR and FQNEAQ (reference sequence). Trimming shortened V by 1 base and J by 2 bases, and 8 bases separated the two germline ends. The CDR3 runs 14 residues. This CDR3 reads CASSLEGGNTEAFF. The CDR3 nucleotides are TGTGCCAGCAGCTTAGAAGGGGGAAACACTGAAGCTTTCTTT.